These T cell receptor beta chains were read from a single sample in a study of T cell responses to AZD1222 COVID-19 vaccine. Data came from immunoSEQ multiplex PCR; TCRdb stores just in-frame clones and leaves some out. Here the sample spans 150,000 or so clones, about 92% being singletons. Sequencing was performed on peripheral blood, taken on day 0 of AZD1222 vaccination. These receptors were collected from an adult in good health. The CDR3 runs from the conserved cysteine through the conserved F or W. Each record gives: V gene, J gene, D gene, clone size, CDR3 length, CDR3 DNA, CDR3 protein. D genes are given only for firm matches. Clone size appears in some rows only: once, few, many, or a class for an expanded clone.

V gene: TRBV5-1; J gene: TRBJ2-6; D gene: NA; clone size: NA; CDR3 length: 15; CDR3 DNA: TGCGCCAGCAGCTTGAGGGTGAGAGGGGCCAACGTCCTGACTTTC; CDR3 protein: CASSLRVRGANVLTF
V gene: TRBV5-4; J gene: TRBJ2-7; D gene: TRBD2; clone size: NA; CDR3 length: 16; CDR3 DNA: TGTGCCAGCAGCTTGGGCGGGGGGGCCAGTTCGTACGAGCAGTACTTC; CDR3 protein: CASSLGGGASSYEQYF
V gene: TRBV27; J gene: TRBJ2-7; D gene: TRBD1; clone size: NA; CDR3 length: 16; CDR3 DNA: TGTGCCAGCAAACCCCTAGGGACAGGGTTTTTCCACGAGCAGTACTTC; CDR3 protein: CASKPLGTGFFHEQYF
V gene: TRBV7-2; J gene: TRBJ2-1; D gene: TRBD2; clone size: NA; CDR3 length: 13; CDR3 DNA: TGTGCCAGCAGCTTAGTGATAGGCGGGGGAGAGTTCTTC; CDR3 protein: CASSLVIGGGEFF
V gene: TRBV6-1; J gene: TRBJ2-1; D gene: NA; clone size: NA; CDR3 length: 16; CDR3 DNA: TGTGCCAGCAGTGAAGAGTGGGCAGCGAACTACAATGAGCAGTTCTTC; CDR3 protein: CASSEEWAANYNEQFF
V gene: TRBV15; J gene: TRBJ1-2; D gene: NA; clone size: NA; CDR3 length: 19; CDR3 DNA: TGTGCCACCAGCCCCGAGCCCTTTAACTACCCGACCCCTGACTATGGCTACACCTTC; CDR3 protein: CATSPEPFNYPTPDYGYTF
V gene: TRBV7-2; J gene: TRBJ1-3; D gene: NA; clone size: NA; CDR3 length: 18; CDR3 DNA: TGTGCCAGCAGCTTAGGTCCCTACAGTGACTACTCTGGAAACACCATATATTTT; CDR3 protein: CASSLGPYSDYSGNTIYF
V gene: TRBV7-6; J gene: TRBJ2-7; D gene: TRBD2; clone size: NA; CDR3 length: 16; CDR3 DNA: TGTGCCAGCAGCTTAACTAGCGGGGGACAATCCTACGAGCAGTACTTC; CDR3 protein: CASSLTSGGQSYEQYF
V gene: TRBV11-2; J gene: TRBJ2-1; D gene: NA; clone size: NA; CDR3 length: 14; CDR3 DNA: TGTGCCAGCAGCTCCGCAGGAAACCGCTATGAGCAGTTCTTC; CDR3 protein: CASSSAGNRYEQFF
V gene: TRBV9; J gene: TRBJ1-1; D gene: NA; clone size: NA; CDR3 length: 13; CDR3 DNA: TGTGCCAGCAGCGCCGTACAGGGAACTGAAGCTTTCTTT; CDR3 protein: CASSAVQGTEAFF
V gene: TRBV19; J gene: TRBJ1-1; D gene: NA; clone size: NA; CDR3 length: 14; CDR3 DNA: TGTGCCAGTAGTATGCGTCTCGGGATATATGAAGCTTTCTTT; CDR3 protein: CASSMRLGIYEAFF
V gene: TRBV13; J gene: TRBJ2-3; D gene: NA; clone size: NA; CDR3 length: 15; CDR3 DNA: TGTGCCAGCAGCTCCCGGGGGCAGGGCACAGATACGCAGTATTTT; CDR3 protein: CASSSRGQGTDTQYF
V gene: TRBV6-5; J gene: TRBJ1-4; D gene: TRBD1; clone size: NA; CDR3 length: 14; CDR3 DNA: TGTGCCAGCAGGCTGACAGGGGCTAATGAAAAACTGTTTTTT; CDR3 protein: CASRLTGANEKLFF
V gene: TRBV30; J gene: TRBJ1-4; D gene: NA; clone size: NA; CDR3 length: 14; CDR3 DNA: TGTGCCTGGAGTCGATTTGGGGGGGACGAAAAACTGTTTTTT; CDR3 protein: CAWSRFGGDEKLFF
V gene: TRBV4-2; J gene: TRBJ1-1; D gene: TRBD1; clone size: NA; CDR3 length: 15; CDR3 DNA: TGTGCCAGCAGCCGAGAACAGGGGATCAACACTGAAGCTTTCTTT; CDR3 protein: CASSREQGINTEAFF
V gene: TRBV3-1/TRBV3-2; J gene: TRBJ2-3; D gene: NA; clone size: NA; CDR3 length: 17; CDR3 DNA: TGTGCCAGCAGCCAAGATCCGGCAGGGTGGGGGGCAGATACGCAGTATTTT; CDR3 protein: CASSQDPAGWGADTQYF
V gene: TRBV2; J gene: TRBJ2-5; D gene: NA; clone size: NA; CDR3 length: 13; CDR3 DNA: TGTGCCAGCAAGTTGGAGCTGCAAGAGACCCAGTACTTC; CDR3 protein: CASKLELQETQYF
V gene: TRBV4-3; J gene: TRBJ1-1; D gene: TRBD1; clone size: NA; CDR3 length: 17; CDR3 DNA: TGCGCCAGCAGCCAAGATCCCCATTCTTGGACAGGGAATGAAGCTTTCTTT; CDR3 protein: CASSQDPHSWTGNEAFF
V gene: TRBV7-2; J gene: TRBJ2-3; D gene: NA; clone size: NA; CDR3 length: 13; CDR3 DNA: TGTGCCAGCAGCCAAGAATTTAGTGATACGCAGTATTTT; CDR3 protein: CASSQEFSDTQYF
V gene: TRBV7-2; J gene: TRBJ2-7; D gene: TRBD2; clone size: NA; CDR3 length: 14; CDR3 DNA: TGTGCCAGCAGACTCCCTAGCGGGGGGGCTCGGCAGTACTTC; CDR3 protein: CASRLPSGGARQYF
V gene: TRBV4-3; J gene: TRBJ2-5; D gene: TRBD2; clone size: NA; CDR3 length: 16; CDR3 DNA: TGCGCCAGCAGCCAGGAGACTAGCGGGCCCCAAGAGACCCAGTACTTC; CDR3 protein: CASSQETSGPQETQYF
V gene: TRBV5-1; J gene: TRBJ2-5; D gene: NA; clone size: NA; CDR3 length: 12; CDR3 DNA: TGCGCCAGCAGCTTGGGGCAAGAGACCCAGTACTTC; CDR3 protein: CASSLGQETQYF
V gene: TRBV28; J gene: TRBJ1-5; D gene: NA; clone size: NA; CDR3 length: 13; CDR3 DNA: TGTGCCAGCGGACAGTATAGCAATCAGCCCCAGCATTTT; CDR3 protein: CASGQYSNQPQHF
V gene: TRBV4-2; J gene: TRBJ1-1; D gene: NA; clone size: NA; CDR3 length: 15; CDR3 DNA: TGTGCCAGCAGCCAAGGTACGACAGGAGACACTGAAGCTTTCTTT; CDR3 protein: CASSQGTTGDTEAFF
V gene: TRBV5-1; J gene: TRBJ2-2; D gene: NA; clone size: NA; CDR3 length: 12; CDR3 DNA: TGCGCCAGCAGCCCGAACACCGGGGAGCTGTTTTTT; CDR3 protein: CASSPNTGELFF
V gene: TRBV9; J gene: TRBJ2-7; D gene: NA; clone size: NA; CDR3 length: 12; CDR3 DNA: TGTGCCAGCAGCGCGCAAGGGTACGAGCAGTACTTC; CDR3 protein: CASSAQGYEQYF
V gene: TRBV13; J gene: TRBJ1-1; D gene: NA; clone size: NA; CDR3 length: 12; CDR3 DNA: TGTGCCAGCAGCTTAGGGGGAGGTGAAGCTTTCTTT; CDR3 protein: CASSLGGGEAFF
V gene: TRBV4-2; J gene: TRBJ2-1; D gene: TRBD2; clone size: once; CDR3 length: 18; CDR3 DNA: TGTGCCAGCAGCCAAGGCTGGGCGGGGGACTCCCCCTACAATGAGCAGTTCTTC; CDR3 protein: CASSQGWAGDSPYNEQFF
V gene: TRBV19; J gene: TRBJ2-3; D gene: NA; clone size: NA; CDR3 length: 13; CDR3 DNA: TGTGCCAGTAGTATTTACCCCCTCGATACGCAGTATTTT; CDR3 protein: CASSIYPLDTQYF
V gene: TRBV29-1; J gene: TRBJ2-6; D gene: TRBD1; clone size: NA; CDR3 length: 19; CDR3 DNA: TGCAGCGTCCTATTATCCGGGACAGGGGTGGTTTCTGGGGCCAACGTCCTGACTTTC; CDR3 protein: CSVLLSGTGVVSGANVLTF
V gene: TRBV18; J gene: TRBJ1-1; D gene: NA; clone size: NA; CDR3 length: 13; CDR3 DNA: TGTGCCAGTGACAAGGGGGACAACACTGAAGCTTTCTTT; CDR3 protein: CASDKGDNTEAFF
V gene: TRBV21-1; J gene: TRBJ2-5; D gene: NA; clone size: NA; CDR3 length: 14; CDR3 DNA: TGTGCCAGCGCTCCCCCGGGGCGCCAAGAGACCCAGTACTTC; CDR3 protein: CASAPPGRQETQYF
V gene: TRBV2; J gene: TRBJ1-2; D gene: TRBD1; clone size: NA; CDR3 length: 14; CDR3 DNA: TGTGCCAGCAGCCTAGACAGGGTGAACTATGGCTACACCTTC; CDR3 protein: CASSLDRVNYGYTF
V gene: TRBV6-1; J gene: TRBJ2-3; D gene: TRBD2; clone size: NA; CDR3 length: 14; CDR3 DNA: TGTGCCAGCAGTGACCGAGGACTAGCGGATACGCAGTATTTT; CDR3 protein: CASSDRGLADTQYF
V gene: TRBV29-1; J gene: TRBJ1-1; D gene: NA; clone size: NA; CDR3 length: 11; CDR3 DNA: TGCAGCGGATACGAGGGGACTGAAGCTTTCTTT; CDR3 protein: CSGYEGTEAFF
V gene: TRBV10-3; J gene: TRBJ1-6; D gene: NA; clone size: NA; CDR3 length: 15; CDR3 DNA: TGTGCCATCAGTGCGTCGGCTATTCGTAATTCACCCCTCCACTTT; CDR3 protein: CAISASAIRNSPLHF
V gene: TRBV7-2; J gene: TRBJ1-2; D gene: NA; clone size: NA; CDR3 length: 13; CDR3 DNA: TGTGCCAGCAGCTTCTATGACGGCGATGGCTACACCTTC; CDR3 protein: CASSFYDGDGYTF
V gene: TRBV29-1; J gene: TRBJ1-1; D gene: TRBD1; clone size: NA; CDR3 length: 13; CDR3 DNA: TGCAGCGCCCGGGGGACAGCGAACACTGAAGCTTTCTTT; CDR3 protein: CSARGTANTEAFF
V gene: TRBV11-2; J gene: TRBJ1-2; D gene: NA; clone size: NA; CDR3 length: 14; CDR3 DNA: TGTGCCAGTTCATTCTCAGGGGTTAACTATGGCTACACCTTC; CDR3 protein: CASSFSGVNYGYTF
V gene: TRBV7-9; J gene: TRBJ2-4; D gene: NA; clone size: NA; CDR3 length: 12; CDR3 DNA: TGTGCCAGCAGCTTCAACCGGGACCCCCAGTACTTC; CDR3 protein: CASSFNRDPQYF
V gene: TRBV6-5; J gene: TRBJ2-7; D gene: NA; clone size: NA; CDR3 length: 16; CDR3 DNA: TGTGCCAGCAGTTACATGGCTAGCGCGAGCTCCTACGAGCAGTACTTC; CDR3 protein: CASSYMASASSYEQYF
V gene: TRBV5-6; J gene: TRBJ1-2; D gene: NA; clone size: NA; CDR3 length: 13; CDR3 DNA: TGTGCCAGCAGCCGGCTGGGCCCCGATGGCTACACCTTC; CDR3 protein: CASSRLGPDGYTF
V gene: TRBV18; J gene: TRBJ1-2; D gene: TRBD1; clone size: NA; CDR3 length: 14; CDR3 DNA: TGTGCCAGCTCACTTAAACAGGGGGTTGATGGCTACACCTTC; CDR3 protein: CASSLKQGVDGYTF
V gene: TRBV4-1; J gene: TRBJ2-7; D gene: TRBD2; clone size: NA; CDR3 length: 18; CDR3 DNA: TGCGCCCGCCGCCGGGGGGTGCCGGGACCCTTACCGGGCTACGAGCAGTACTTC; CDR3 protein: CARRRGVPGPLPGYEQYF
V gene: TRBV4-3; J gene: TRBJ2-7; D gene: NA; clone size: NA; CDR3 length: 15; CDR3 DNA: TGCGCCAGCAGCCAAGATTGGAGGGGACTCTACGAGCAGTACTTC; CDR3 protein: CASSQDWRGLYEQYF
V gene: TRBV4-1; J gene: TRBJ2-1; D gene: TRBD1; clone size: NA; CDR3 length: 16; CDR3 DNA: TGCGCCAGCAGCCAAGTGGACAGGGGGCTCGTGGATGAGCAGTTCTTC; CDR3 protein: CASSQVDRGLVDEQFF
V gene: TRBV5-6; J gene: TRBJ2-5; D gene: TRBD2; clone size: NA; CDR3 length: 16; CDR3 DNA: TGTGCCAGCAGCAGACTAGCGGGGGCCAAACAAGAGACCCAGTACTTC; CDR3 protein: CASSRLAGAKQETQYF
V gene: TRBV19; J gene: TRBJ2-1; D gene: TRBD1; clone size: NA; CDR3 length: 15; CDR3 DNA: TGTGCCAGTAGCTCGGGACAGGGATTCTTCAATGAGCAGTTCTTC; CDR3 protein: CASSSGQGFFNEQFF
V gene: TRBV6-1; J gene: TRBJ2-3; D gene: TRBD2; clone size: NA; CDR3 length: 15; CDR3 DNA: TGTGCCAGCAGTGAAGCTAGCGGGGCCACAGATACGCAGTATTTT; CDR3 protein: CASSEASGATDTQYF